This is a list of T cell receptor beta chains from one sample in a study of T cells expressing NK-cell markers. TCRdb re-called the 5' RACE reads and shows each CDR3 protein once, DNA omitted. The table lists 550,000 or so distinct CDR3 sequences, with under 4.5% in the top ten. The sequencing input was blood T cells: a sorted CD56 or NKG2C T cell subset, CD4+ or CD8+ T cells, or bulk PBMC T cells (not recorded which). The source is a man aged 18-30 years in good health. CDR3s include the opening cysteine and the closing phenylalanine or tryptophan.

J	V	CDR3
TRBJ2-5	TRBV4-2	CASSQGARDRETQYF
TRBJ2-1	TRBV29-1	CSAEEREVGNEQFF
TRBJ1-2	TRBV29-1	CSVDRTGIYGYTF
TRBJ2-1	TRBV12-3/TRBV12-4	CASTDLGLADHNEQFF
TRBJ2-5	TRBV7-2	CASSSLLAGGYETQYF
TRBJ1-1	TRBV6-2/TRBV6-3	CATLDRTGSSKTEAFF
TRBJ2-1	TRBV6-1	CASSEDPLNYNEQFF
TRBJ2-7	TRBV20-1	CSARAPGQWGYEQYF
TRBJ2-6	TRBV7-3	CASSLLGRGYSGANVLTF
TRBJ2-3	TRBV10-3	CAISEPLTGGATQYF
TRBJ2-2	TRBV25-1	CASSEGLAGDTGELFF
TRBJ1-1	TRBV3-1	CASSQGSGMGEAFF
TRBJ2-1	TRBV7-2	CASSPGQGLNEQFF
TRBJ2-5	TRBV18	CASSEGLALEETQYF
TRBJ1-1	TRBV18	CASSPALETEAFF
TRBJ2-5	TRBV29-1	CSVPGARETQYF
TRBJ2-2	TRBV20-1	CSARDAGRGKNTGELFF
TRBJ2-7	TRBV6-5	CASSYHGQGYEQYF
TRBJ2-7	TRBV6-5	CASRVGTGGEQYF
TRBJ2-1	TRBV28	CASRYGRVGTYNEQFF
TRBJ2-7	TRBV20-1	CSASSGQGWYEQYF
TRBJ1-1	TRBV7-2	CASNLDSGRGAFF
TRBJ2-5	TRBV27	CASTSTDQETQYF
TRBJ2-4	TRBV9	CASSVEGGLAGSKNIQYF
TRBJ2-1	TRBV11-2	CASLRHYNEQFF
TRBJ1-5	TRBV7-3	CASSLKVDSNQPQHF
TRBJ2-2	TRBV10-2	CASSDPGTNTGELFF
TRBJ1-2	TRBV6-1	CASSPTTEDYGYTF
TRBJ2-1	TRBV11-1	CASSLTTKGASGRDEQFF
TRBJ2-1	TRBV4-2	CASSQDRLAASYNEQFF
TRBJ1-4	TRBV4-3	CASSQGGRGANEKLFF
TRBJ1-2	TRBV6-5	CASSYLAGGNYGYTF
TRBJ2-5	TRBV6-1	CASRPGTGEGTQYF
TRBJ2-1	TRBV5-6	CASSLSGTAFWEQFF
TRBJ2-5	TRBV20-1	CSALAVPRTSGRAETQYF
TRBJ2-2	TRBV7-9	CASSSRLSGRMNTGELFF
TRBJ2-5	TRBV12-3/TRBV12-4	CATGRNQETQYF
TRBJ2-1	TRBV5-5	CASSLNRGSFNEQFF
TRBJ2-5	TRBV27	CASSLGGGRTQYF
TRBJ1-2	TRBV29-1	CSAPLRVGYGYTF
TRBJ1-2	TRBV9	CASSVENPATYGYTF
TRBJ2-1	TRBV12-3/TRBV12-4	CASSLGGARNNEQFF
TRBJ1-3	TRBV5-5	CASSRQQYPGSGNTIYF
TRBJ2-7	TRBV5-1	CASSLAGDTGEQYF